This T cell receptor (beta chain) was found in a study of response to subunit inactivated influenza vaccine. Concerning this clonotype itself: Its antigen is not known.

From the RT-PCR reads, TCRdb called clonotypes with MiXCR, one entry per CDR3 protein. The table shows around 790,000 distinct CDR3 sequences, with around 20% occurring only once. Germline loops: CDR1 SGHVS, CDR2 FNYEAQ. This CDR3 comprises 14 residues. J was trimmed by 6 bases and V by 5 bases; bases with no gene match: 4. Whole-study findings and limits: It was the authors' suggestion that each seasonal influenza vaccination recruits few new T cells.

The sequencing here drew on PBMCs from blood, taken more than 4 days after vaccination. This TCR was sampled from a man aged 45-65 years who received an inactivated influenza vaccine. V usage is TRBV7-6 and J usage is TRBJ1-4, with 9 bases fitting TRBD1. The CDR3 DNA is TGTGCCAGCAGCCAACAGGGGGCTTATGAAAAACTGTTTTTT. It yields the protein CASSQQGAYEKLFF.